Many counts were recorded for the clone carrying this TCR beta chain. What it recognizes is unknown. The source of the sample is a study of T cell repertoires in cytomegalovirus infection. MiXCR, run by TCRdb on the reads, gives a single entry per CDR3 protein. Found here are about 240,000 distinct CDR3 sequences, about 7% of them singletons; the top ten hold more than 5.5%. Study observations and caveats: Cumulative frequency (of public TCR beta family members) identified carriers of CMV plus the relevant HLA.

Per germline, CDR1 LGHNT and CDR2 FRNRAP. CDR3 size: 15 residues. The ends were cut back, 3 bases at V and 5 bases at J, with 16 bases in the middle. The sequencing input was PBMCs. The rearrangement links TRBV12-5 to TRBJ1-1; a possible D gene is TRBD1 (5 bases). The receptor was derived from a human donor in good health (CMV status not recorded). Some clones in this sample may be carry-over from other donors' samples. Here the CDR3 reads CASGLRDGVRTEAFF. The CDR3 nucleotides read TGTGCTAGTGGTTTACGGGACGGTGTGAGGACTGAAGCTTTCTTT.